The 30 T cell receptor beta chains reported below all come from one sample, sequenced in a study of patients and donors after allogeneic stem cell transplantation. TCRdb ran MiXCR on the RT-PCR reads and lists one entry per CDR3 protein. The table lists around 150,000 distinct CDR3 sequences, over 25% of them singletons. Sequencing was done on a sample of blood, either unsorted or a sorted T cell fraction (not recorded which). These receptors originate from a human donor who was either an allogeneic HSCT recipient or a stem cell or donor lymphocyte infusion donor (not recorded which). It is not recorded whose cells these are; they may come from a transplant donor.

A few counts support this clonotype. The chain couples TRBV12-3 or TRBV12-4 to TRBJ2-1; 12 bases agree with TRBD2. The CDR3 runs to 14 residues. J lost 10 bases, V lost 6 bases, and 7 bases had no gene match. The CDR3: CASSPRGTSGEQFF. CDR3 coding DNA: TGTGCCAGCAGCCCCCGCGGGACTAGCGGGGAGCAGTTCTTC.

This sequence joins TRBV29-1 and TRBJ2-5, with D possibly matching TRBD1 (5 bases). Trimming removed 5 bases from V and 1 base from J, with 11 bases in between. CDR1 and CDR2 from the germline V gene are SQVTM and ANQGSEA. The CDR3 sequence is 13 residues long. CDR3 nucleotide sequence: TGCAGCGTTCATCGGACACTCCAAGAGACCCAGTACTTC. Amino acid sequence: CSVHRTLQETQYF.

In its sample, this clonotype was seen a few times. The rearrangement joins TRBV10-3 to TRBJ2-5; 9 nucleotides line up with TRBD1. This CDR3 spans 12 amino acids. Germline loops: CDR1 ENHRY, CDR2 SYGVKD. The V segment lost 9 bases and the J segment 3 bases; nucleotides outside the gene matches: 2. CDR3 in DNA: TGTGCCATTGGGGACAGGGAAGAGACCCAGTACTTC. Translation: CAIGDREETQYF.

The chain is built from TRBV5-1 and TRBJ2-7; no clear D gene. The germline CDR1 and CDR2 sequences are SGHRS and YFSETQ. The V and J ends lost 2 bases and 0 bases respectively, with 3 bases between them. The CDR3 has 12 amino acids. Here the CDR3 DNA reads TGCGCCAGCAGCTTTAACTCCTACGAGCAGTACTTC. Translated, it gives CASSFNSYEQYF.

In its sample, this clonotype was seen many times. The chain is built from TRBV5-6 and TRBJ1-5; D gene unclear. V lost 3 bases, J lost 5 bases, and 9 bases lay in between. The CDR3 is 13 residues long. Germline assignment: CDR1 SGHDT and CDR2 YYEEEE. The chain's CDR3 is CASSSGGYQPQHF. The DNA for the CDR3 is TGTGCCAGCAGCTCCGGAGGGTATCAGCCCCAGCATTTT.

The chain links TRBV7-9 to TRBJ2-1, with D perhaps matching TRBD1 (6 bases). Per the germline V gene, CDR1 is SEHNR and CDR2 is FQNEAQ (reference sequence). Trimming stripped 4 bases from V and 0 bases from J, with 13 bases between. This CDR3 region has 16 residues. The CDR3 sequence: CASSSPSRGSYNEQFF. CDR3 nucleotide sequence: TGTGCCAGCAGCTCACCGAGCAGGGGCTCCTACAATGAGCAGTTCTTC. The variable domain in full, with the rest retrieved from reference TRBV7-9 and TRBJ2-1, is DTGVSQNPRHKITKRGQNVTFRCDPISEHNRLYWYRQTLGQGPEFLTYFQNEAQLEKSRLLSDRFSAERPKGSFSTLEIQRTEQGDSAMYLCASSSPSRGSYNEQFFGPGTRLTVL.

The rearrangement links TRBV7-2 to TRBJ2-1, with D hard to call. The germline V gene has CDR1 SGHTA and CDR2 FQGNSA. CDR3 length equals 11 residues. V lost 3 bases and J 15 bases, leaving 12 bases between the germline ends. The CDR3: CASSLSIVWFF. The CDR3 nucleotides are TGTGCCAGCAGCTTGAGTATCGTATGGTTCTTC.

In this sample, this clonotype turned up a few times. The V and J genes are TRBV6-5 and TRBJ2-7, with D possibly being TRBD2 (6 bases). V lost 6 bases to trimming and J lost 2 bases, with 8 bases between them. The CDR3 is 12 residues long. Germline lookup yields CDR1 MNHEY and CDR2 SVGAGI. CDR3 in amino acids: CASRRGTYEQYF. The CDR3 bases are TGTGCCAGCAGACGGGGGACCTACGAGCAGTACTTC.

V usage is TRBV4-3 and J usage is TRBJ2-1; 10 nucleotides agree with TRBD2. CDR3 length: 15 amino acids. V lost 5 bases, J lost 4 bases, and 5 bases stayed unmatched. Germline V CDR1 and CDR2: LGHNA, YSLEER. The CDR3, as DNA: TGCGCCAGCAGCTACGGACTAGCGGAGTACAATGAGCAGTTCTTC. It yields the protein CASSYGLAEYNEQFF.

This rearrangement joins TRBV6-2 or TRBV6-3 to TRBJ2-7; D possibly corresponds to TRBD1 (5 bases). This CDR3 is 14 amino acids long. Germline assignment: CDR1 MNHEY and CDR2 SVGEGT. Trimming removed 0 bases from V and 3 bases from J, with 9 bases in between. This chain's CDR3 is CASSYSGQGYEQYF. The CDR3, as DNA: TGTGCCAGCAGTTACTCGGGGCAGGGCTACGAGCAGTACTTC.

The chain has TRBV27 and TRBJ2-1; 8 nucleotides agree with TRBD1. V trimming: 5 bases; J trimming: 3 bases; junction bases outside the gene matches: 12. This CDR3 has 17 amino acids. The V gene's germline CDR1 is MNHEY and CDR2 SMNVEV (reference sequence). CDR3 DNA sequence: TGTGCCAGCAGTCGAGGGACAGGTCCATACTTCTACAATGAGCAGTTCTTC. It is translated as CASSRGTGPYFYNEQFF.

This clonotype was recorded many times. V is TRBV6-5 and J is TRBJ1-2; D is possibly TRBD1 (6 bases). The CDR3 is 13 residues long. CDR1 and CDR2 from the germline V gene are MNHEY and SVGAGI. Trimming took 1 base from V and 3 from J, leaving 6 bases between them. The CDR3 loop is CASSYWGHYGYTF. CDR3 bases: TGTGCCAGCAGTTACTGGGGGCACTATGGCTACACCTTC.

This chain links TRBV27 with TRBJ2-3; TRBD2 aligns across 8 bases. The CDR3 length is 18 residues. J lost 3 bases, V lost 5 bases, and 16 bases had no gene match. The V gene's germline CDR1 is MNHEY and CDR2 SMNVEV (reference sequence). The CDR3 loop is CASSRAFLGGRMTDTQYF. The CDR3 nucleotides read TGTGCCAGCAGTCGGGCATTCCTCGGCGGGAGGATGACAGATACGCAGTATTTT.

The chain recombines TRBV27 with TRBJ2-7, with 9 bases that match TRBD1. The CDR3 runs 15 residues. CDR1 and CDR2 from the germline V gene are MNHEY and SMNVEV (reference sequence). The V gene end was trimmed by 4 bases and the J gene end by 3 bases; junction bases not matched to a gene: 7. CDR3 protein: CASSSPGQGYYEQYF. The CDR3 DNA is TGTGCCAGCAGTTCGCCGGGACAGGGATACTACGAGCAGTACTTC.

This clonotype has more than one count but fewer than ten. V and J are TRBV20-1 and TRBJ2-7; TRBD2 matches 12 bases. V gave up 5 bases and J gave up 3 bases; unmatched junction bases: 8. Per germline, CDR1 DFQATT and CDR2 SNEGSKA (reference sequence). The CDR3 is 15 amino acids. The DNA for the CDR3 is TGCAGTGCTGCGACTAGCGGGAGTATGAACTACGAGCAGTACTTC. Its protein is CSAATSGSMNYEQYF.

V gene TRBV2 combines with J gene TRBJ2-7, with D hard to call. Trimming pared 4 bases from V and 1 base from J, leaving 8 bases between. This CDR3 has 13 amino acids. Germline CDR1 and CDR2: SNHLY and FYNNEI. The CDR3 here is CASSGGRSYEQYF. Written as DNA, the CDR3 is TGTGCCAGCAGTGGGGGTAGATCCTACGAGCAGTACTTC.

A single count supports this clonotype. The genes are TRBV5-5 and TRBJ2-1; 9 nucleotides match TRBD2. Per the germline V gene, CDR1 is SGHKS and CDR2 is YYEKEE (reference sequence). Trimming took 6 bases from V and 7 from J; bases not matched to a gene: 14. The CDR3 length is 16 residues. CDR3 sequence (DNA): TGTGCCAGCACCACCACTAGGGCTAGCGGGAAGAATGAGCAGTTCTTC. Encoded protein: CASTTTRASGKNEQFF.

V and J are TRBV6-2 or TRBV6-3 and TRBJ2-7; no firm D call. The CDR3 is made up of 13 amino acids. In germline, CDR1 is MNHEY, CDR2 SVGEGT. V dropped 0 bases and J dropped 5 bases, with 8 bases sitting between them. Written as DNA, the CDR3 is TGTGCCAGCAGTTACTCGGGCAGCCACGAGCAGTACTTC. Protein sequence: CASSYSGSHEQYF.

The chain employs TRBV27 and TRBJ2-7; TRBD1 aligns across 12 bases. Germline V gives CDR1 MNHEY, CDR2 SMNVEV (reference sequence). V trimming: 4 bases; J trimming: 2 bases; junction bases outside the gene matches: 9. CDR3 length: 17 amino acids. The CDR3 protein is CASSYGTGGGRAYEQYF. As DNA, the CDR3 is TGTGCCAGCAGTTACGGGACAGGGGGCGGGAGAGCCTACGAGCAGTACTTC.

This clonotype was detected ten times or more. The chain links TRBV20-1 to TRBJ2-7; D call uncertain. V lost 6 bases, J lost 6 bases, and 15 bases lay in between. Germline V lookup: CDR1 DFQATT, CDR2 SNEGSKA (reference sequence). The CDR3 extends over 12 amino acids. The CDR3 loop reads CSARGLSTEQYF. As DNA, the CDR3 is TGCAGTGCCCGAGGCCTTTCGACCGAGCAGTACTTC.

The chain has TRBV4-1 and TRBJ2-1; a possible D gene is TRBD1 (7 bases). Germline V gives CDR1 MGHRA, CDR2 YSYEKL. CDR3 length: 14 amino acids. V was cut by 3 bases and J by 6 bases, with 12 bases left in between. CDR3 in amino acids: CASSHQGGTNEQFF. Written as DNA, the CDR3 is TGCGCCAGCAGCCATCAGGGGGGTACCAATGAGCAGTTCTTC.

V and J are TRBV7-9 and TRBJ2-1; no clear D gene. CDR1 and CDR2 (germline): SEHNR, FQNEAQ (reference sequence). Trimming left V 4 bases short and J 5 bases short, with 3 bases between. The CDR3 is made up of 11 amino acids. The CDR3 DNA follows: TGTGCCAGCAGCTGGGACAATGAGCAGTTCTTC. Translating it yields CASSWDNEQFF.

The chain employs TRBV5-1 and TRBJ2-1, with 8 nucleotides matching TRBD2. The CDR3 extends over 17 amino acids. The germline V gene has CDR1 SGHRS and CDR2 YFSETQ. The V gene end was trimmed by 0 bases and the J gene end by 0 bases; junction bases not matched to a gene: 5. The CDR3 coding sequence is TGCGCCAGCAGCTTGGAAGGACTAGCTAGCTCCTACAATGAGCAGTTCTTC. Its translation is CASSLEGLASSYNEQFF.

The V call is TRBV20-1, the J call TRBJ2-1; D is perhaps TRBD1 or TRBD2 (5 bases each). CDR1 is DFQATT and CDR2 is SNEGSKA in the germline V gene (reference sequence). The CDR3 is 16 residues long. V lost 0 bases and J 4 bases, leaving 16 bases between the germline ends. DNA for the CDR3: TGCAGTGCTAGAGATCGGAGGCAGGGCTCGTACAATGAGCAGTTCTTC. It is translated as CSARDRRQGSYNEQFF.

The chain has TRBV7-3 and TRBJ2-3; 8 positions match TRBD2. The germline V gene encodes CDR1 SGHTA and CDR2 FQGTGA. The CDR3 extends over 12 amino acids. The V gene end was trimmed by 4 bases and the J gene end by 11 bases; junction bases not matched to a gene: 5. Here the CDR3 reads CASSSQAGEQYF. The CDR3 DNA sequence: TGTGCCAGCAGCTCTCAAGCGGGAGAGCAGTATTTT.

This clonotype has more than one count but fewer than ten. The chain couples TRBV7-2 to TRBJ2-3; perhaps TRBD1 as D (6 bases). Trimming cost V 1 base and J 3 bases, with 11 bases left between them. Germline V gene lookup returns CDR1 SGHTA and CDR2 FQGNSA. This CDR3 region has 15 residues. The CDR3 loop is CASSLERGRTDTQYF. The CDR3 DNA follows: TGTGCCAGCAGCTTAGAAAGGGGGAGAACAGATACGCAGTATTTT.

This clonotype was seen a few times. The V call is TRBV7-9, the J call TRBJ1-2, with D possibly matching TRBD1 (5 bases). This CDR3 comprises 13 residues. Trimming shortened V by 4 bases and J by 8 bases, and 14 bases separated the two germline ends. Germline V CDR1 and CDR2: SEHNR, FQNEAQ (reference sequence). Written as DNA, the CDR3 is TGTGCCAGCAGCTCCCTAGGGGCGGGAGGCTACACCTTC. It specifies CASSSLGAGGYTF.

The chain employs TRBV10-3 and TRBJ1-5, with D maybe TRBD1 (5 bases). The length of the CDR3 is 19 residues. Trimming left V 3 bases short and J 2 bases short, with 23 bases between. Germline values: CDR1 ENHRY, CDR2 SYGVKD. The CDR3, as DNA: TGTGCCATCAGTGATACTGGGCCAGGGAGGCCGTATGGCAATCAGCCCCAGCATTTT. Its protein is CAISDTGPGRPYGNQPQHF.

The chain has TRBV29-1 and TRBJ2-3; D remains ambiguous. Trimming stripped 8 bases from V and 3 bases from J, with 21 bases between. The length of the CDR3 is 15 residues. Germline V gene data show CDR1 as SQVTM and CDR2 as ANQGSEA. DNA of the CDR3: TGCAGCTCCGTGAGGTGGCCGCTTGGAACAGATACGCAGTATTTT. The encoded protein is CSSVRWPLGTDTQYF.

The V call is TRBV6-5, the J call TRBJ2-1; the match to TRBD1 covers 12 bases. From germline, CDR1 is MNHEY and CDR2 SVGAGI. The CDR3 is made up of 16 amino acids. The junction had 9 bases not matched to a gene; V was cut back by 5 bases and J by 7 bases. The CDR3: CASSPGTGGALNEQFF. The CDR3 nucleotides read TGTGCCAGCAGTCCCGGGACAGGGGGCGCATTGAATGAGCAGTTCTTC.